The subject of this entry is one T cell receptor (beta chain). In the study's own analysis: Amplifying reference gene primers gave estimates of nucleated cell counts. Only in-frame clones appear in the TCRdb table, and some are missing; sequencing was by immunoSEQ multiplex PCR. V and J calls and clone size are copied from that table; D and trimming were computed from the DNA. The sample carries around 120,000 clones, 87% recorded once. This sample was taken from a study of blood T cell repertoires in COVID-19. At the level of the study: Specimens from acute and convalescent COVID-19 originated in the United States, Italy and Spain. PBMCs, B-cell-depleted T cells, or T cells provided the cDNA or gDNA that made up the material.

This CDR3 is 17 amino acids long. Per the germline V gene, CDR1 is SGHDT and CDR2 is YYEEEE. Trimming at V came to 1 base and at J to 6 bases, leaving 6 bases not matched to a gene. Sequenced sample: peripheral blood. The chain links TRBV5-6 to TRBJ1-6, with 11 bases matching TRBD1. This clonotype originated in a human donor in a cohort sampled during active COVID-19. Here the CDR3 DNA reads TGTGCCAGCAGCTTGAGGGGGACAGGGGGGAGTAATTCACCCCTCCACTTT. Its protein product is CASSLRGTGGSNSPLHF.